This record covers a single TCR beta chain. Its matching antigen is unknown. An end of the junction differs from the germline gene, which may be a read error. The sample is drawn from a study of CD8+CD57+ T cells in acquired aplastic anemia. Across the study: Sorted CD4+ plus CD8+ cells gave DNA averaging roughly 3.5 ug.

TCR beta VDJ and CDR3 profiles were obtained from a genomic DNA template. Each CDR3 protein is one row after TCRdb ran MiXCR on the reads. This sample has about 110,000 distinct CDR3 sequences, with around half found just once. General study findings and limits: The same twenty-nine CD8+ CDR3 sequences occurred in patients and in controls. No significant difference in CD8+ Simpson's diversity was found between patients and controls.

The source of this sequence is a human donor in good health, serving as a control. Sequencing was performed on sorted CD4+, CD8+, or CD8+CD57+ T cells (not recorded which) from PBMCs.

CDR3 loop: CATSDPSRADYGYTF. The CDR3, as DNA: TGTGCCACCAGTGATCCCTCCAGGGCGGACTATGGCTACACCTTC. The chain couples TRBV10-3 to TRBJ1-2, with D tentatively TRBD1 (5 bases). This CDR3 has 15 amino acids. CDR1 and CDR2 (germline): ENHRY, SYGVKD.